These 21 T cell receptor beta chains were all obtained from the same sample, sequenced in a study of blood T cell repertoires in COVID-19. Clones were read by immunoSEQ multiplex PCR, and TCRdb kept only the in-frame ones, dropping some. The data hold 220,000 or so clones, with more than 75% observed a single time. Sequenced input: peripheral blood. The source of these receptors is a woman aged 80 or over with COVID-19, enrolled during active disease.

This clone was recorded only once. The V and J genes are TRBV7-8 and TRBJ1-5; D is undetermined. Germline V gives CDR1 SGHVS, CDR2 FQNEAQ. The CDR3 is 14 amino acids. The V end was cut by 3 bases, the J end by 1 base, with 7 bases between. CDR3 nucleotides: TGTGCCAGCAGCTTTGGGCAGAGCAATCAGCCCCAGCATTTT. As protein: CASSFGQSNQPQHF.

This clone is medium-sized. This chain links TRBV7-2 with TRBJ1-6; possibly TRBD1 for D (5 bases). Trimming took off 5 bases at V and 9 bases at J, with 11 bases between the two ends. There are 13 residues in the CDR3. Germline assignment: CDR1 SGHTA and CDR2 FQGNSA. The CDR3 DNA is TGTGCCAGCAGCCTGACAGACGGTTCACCCCTCCACTTT. It yields the protein CASSLTDGSPLHF.

V gene TRBV20-1 combines with J gene TRBJ2-1, with D unresolved. V was cut by 4 bases and J by 5 bases, with 3 bases left in between. The germline CDR1 and CDR2 sequences are DFQATT and SNEGSKA (reference sequence). The CDR3 spans 10 residues. The CDR3 sequence: CSATHNEQFF. CDR3 nucleotide sequence: TGCAGTGCTACTCACAATGAGCAGTTCTTC.

This clone came up a few times. The chain uses TRBV27 and TRBJ2-7; D is undetermined. Germline CDR1 and CDR2: MNHEY and SMNVEV (reference sequence). V gave up 6 bases and J gave up 3 bases, with 12 bases separating them. The CDR3 contains 13 residues. CDR3 protein: CASRSFTDYEQYF. Written as DNA, the CDR3 is TGTGCCAGCAGGTCGTTTACAGACTACGAGCAGTACTTC.

V is TRBV28 and J is TRBJ1-5; TRBD1 is a possible D gene (5 bases). Germline CDR1 is MDHEN and CDR2 is SYDVKM. V lost 3 bases and J 0 bases, leaving 18 bases between the germline ends. The CDR3 covers 18 residues. The CDR3 DNA sequence: TGTGCCAGCAGTTTTTTGTCGGGGGGGTCATATAGCAATCAGCCCCAGCATTTT. Residues: CASSFLSGGSYSNQPQHF.

This chain connects TRBV9 to TRBJ2-7; 9 bases match TRBD1. The CDR3 totals 15 residues. CDR1 and CDR2 from the germline V gene are SGDLS and YYNGEE. Losses at the gene ends were 2 bases for V and 7 bases for J; bases not matched to a gene: 10. CDR3: CASSVHLDRGGEQYF. The CDR3 region has the DNA TGTGCCAGCAGCGTTCACTTGGACAGGGGAGGGGAGCAGTACTTC.

This clone was found a few times. The chain links TRBV7-2 to TRBJ2-3, with 10 bases aligning to TRBD2. Germline CDR1 SGHTA, CDR2 FQGNSA. V shed 11 bases, J shed 5 bases, and the junction held 13 bases outside the gene matches. CDR3 length equals 15 residues. CDR3 amino acids: CASVPSGSPIDTQYF. Written as DNA, the CDR3 is TGTGCCTCCGTCCCTAGCGGGAGTCCGATAGATACGCAGTATTTT. The full variable domain, with the rest looked up from reference TRBV7-2 and TRBJ2-3, is GAGVSQSPSNKVTEKGKDVELRCDPISGHTALYWYRQSLGQGLEFLIYFQGNSAPDKSGLPSDRFSAERTGGSVSTLTIQRTQQEDSAVYLCASVPSGSPIDTQYFGPGTRLTVL.

This chain joins TRBV28 and TRBJ1-2, with a possible D match to TRBD1 (5 bases). Germline CDR1 MDHEN, CDR2 SYDVKM. This CDR3 has 13 amino acids. Trimming left V 2 bases short and J 8 bases short, with 12 bases between. CDR3 in DNA: TGTGCCAGCAGTTTACAGGGATCGGGCGGCTACACCTTC. Protein: CASSLQGSGGYTF.

The rearrangement joins TRBV27 to TRBJ2-7, with D possibly matching TRBD1 (6 bases). Germline CDR1 reads MNHEY; CDR2 reads SMNVEV (reference sequence). The CDR3 consists of 14 residues. The V and J ends lost 5 bases and 3 bases respectively, with 14 bases between them. This CDR3 reads CASSPRRQVYEQYF. The CDR3 DNA reads as TGTGCCAGCAGTCCCCGACGACAGGTCTACGAGCAGTACTTC.

This chain connects TRBV12-3 or TRBV12-4 to TRBJ1-2, with TRBD1 matching over 7 bases. This CDR3 is 12 amino acids long. V was clipped by 6 bases and J by 8 bases; unmatched bases: 6. In DNA form, the CDR3 reads TGTGCCAGCAGCCGGAGACAGGGCGGCTACACCTTC. Translation: CASSRRQGGYTF.

The V call is TRBV7-8, the J call TRBJ1-2; the D is unclear. Trimming pared 1 base from V and 5 bases from J, leaving 5 bases between. Germline V gives CDR1 SGHVS, CDR2 FQNEAQ. The CDR3 consists of 12 residues. CDR3: CASSLGQYGYTF. CDR3 bases: TGTGCCAGCAGCTTAGGCCAGTATGGCTACACCTTC. Complete variable domain (other parts from reference TRBV7-8 and TRBJ1-2): GAGVSQSPRYKVAKRGQDVALRCDPISGHVSLFWYQQALGQGPEFLTYFQNEAQLDKSGLPSDRFFAERPEGSVSTLKIQRTQQEDSAVYLCASSLGQYGYTFGSGTRLTVV.

The genes are TRBV18 and TRBJ1-1, with a weak D call TRBD1 (5 bases). Germline CDR1 reads KGHSH; CDR2 reads LQKENI. V lost 5 bases to trimming and J lost 4 bases, with 14 bases between them. CDR3 length equals 14 residues. The CDR3 here is CASSGMGGGTEAFF. As DNA, the CDR3 is TGTGCCAGCTCAGGCATGGGGGGGGGCACTGAAGCTTTCTTT.

This sequence joins TRBV12-3 or TRBV12-4 and TRBJ1-5; D gene ambiguous. Trimming took 3 bases from V and 7 from J, leaving 10 bases between them. CDR3 size: 13 residues. CDR3 sequence reads: CASSLNERQPQHF. The CDR3 nucleotides are TGTGCCAGCAGTTTGAACGAGAGGCAGCCCCAGCATTTT.

The V call is TRBV28, the J call TRBJ1-6; TRBD1 agrees at 7 bases. With 5 bases clipped from V and 8 bases from J, the junction kept 3 bases outside the gene matches. Germline CDR1 is MDHEN and CDR2 is SYDVKM. There are 13 residues in the CDR3. The CDR3 region is CASSRQGYSPLHF. CDR3 nucleotide sequence: TGTGCCAGCAGTCGACAGGGTTATTCACCCCTCCACTTT.

V is TRBV6-6 and J is TRBJ2-7, with a tentative D call TRBD1 (6 bases). This CDR3 contains 15 residues. Deletions cut 10 bases from V and 2 bases from J, with 21 bases between. Per germline, CDR1 MNHNY and CDR2 SVGAGI (reference sequence). The CDR3 spells CATLRGRDTAYEQYF. The CDR3, as DNA: TGTGCCACCTTAAGGGGCCGGGACACAGCCTACGAGCAGTACTTC.

The V call is TRBV2, the J call TRBJ2-5; D not certain. The germline CDR1 and CDR2 sequences are SNHLY and FYNNEI. Trimming left V 4 bases short and J 4 bases short, with 7 bases between. The CDR3 contains 12 residues. CDR3 nucleotides: TGTGCCAGCAGTGCTGTGAGAGAGACCCAGTACTTC. Amino acid sequence: CASSAVRETQYF.

CDR3 nucleotides: TGTGCCAGCAGCCGTACCAGGGCAACTAACACCGGGGAGCTGTTTTTT. This translates into CASSRTRATNTGELFF. J is TRBJ2-2 and V is TRBV27; possibly TRBD1 for D (5 bases). V was cut by 6 bases and J by 2 bases, with 16 bases left in between. The length of the CDR3 is 16 residues. Germline loops: CDR1 MNHEY, CDR2 SMNVEV (reference sequence).

The chain employs TRBV3-1 (or the pseudogene TRBV3-2) and TRBJ2-1, with a possible D match to TRBD2 (7 bases). The CDR3 has 16 amino acids. CDR1 LGHDT and CDR2 YNNKEL come from the germline V gene (reference sequence). V shed 5 bases and J shed 10 bases, with 24 bases lying between them. The CDR3 loop is CASSSEGGVALKEQFF. CDR3 coding DNA: TGTGCCAGCAGCTCCGAAGGGGGGGTGGCGTTGAAAGAGCAGTTCTTC.

The CDR3 bases are TGTGCCAGCAGCCATCGGGTGAACACTGAAGCTTTCTTT. Amino acid sequence: CASSHRVNTEAFF. The rearrangement uses TRBV7-6 and TRBJ1-1; D uncertain. CDR1 is SGHVS and CDR2 is FNYEAQ in the germline V gene. Trimming pared 5 bases from V and 0 bases from J, leaving 7 bases between. The CDR3 extends over 13 amino acids.

In nucleotides, the CDR3 is TGTGCCAGTCGGGGGAAGGGTTTTAGCAATCAGCCCCAGCATTTT. It specifies CASRGKGFSNQPQHF. The V gene is TRBV19, the J gene TRBJ1-5; perhaps TRBD1 as D (5 bases). V lost 8 bases, J lost 0 bases, and 14 bases lay in between. The CDR3 runs 15 residues. Germline V gene sequence: CDR1 LNHDA, CDR2 SQIVND (reference sequence).

This clone was seen a single time. The chain has TRBV5-1 and TRBJ2-1, with 7 positions matching TRBD1. The CDR3 sequence is 15 residues long. The V gene end was trimmed by 0 bases and the J gene end by 2 bases; junction bases not matched to a gene: 2. CDR1 is SGHRS and CDR2 is YFSETQ in the germline V gene. The CDR3 spells CASSLEGGPYNEQFF. In DNA, the CDR3 is TGCGCCAGCAGCTTGGAAGGGGGCCCCTACAATGAGCAGTTCTTC. Filled out from reference TRBV5-1 and TRBJ2-1, the complete variable domain reads KAGVTQTPRYLIKTRGQQVTLSCSPISGHRSVSWYQQTPGQGLQFLFEYFSETQRNKGNFPGRFSGRQFSNSRSEMNVSTLELGDSALYLCASSLEGGPYNEQFFGPGTRLTVL.